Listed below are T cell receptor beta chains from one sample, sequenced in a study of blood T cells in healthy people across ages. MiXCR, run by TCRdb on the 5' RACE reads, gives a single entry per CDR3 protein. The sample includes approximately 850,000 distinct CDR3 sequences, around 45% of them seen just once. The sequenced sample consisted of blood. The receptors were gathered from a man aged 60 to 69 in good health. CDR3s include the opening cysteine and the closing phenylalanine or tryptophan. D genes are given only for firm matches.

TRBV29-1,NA,CSVRAGMNTEAFF
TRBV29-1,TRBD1,CSVPGGLGEAFF
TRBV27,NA,CASSPTVGSTDTQYF
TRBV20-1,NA,CSARVRSRGGEQYF
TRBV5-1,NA,CANSLGTGSSYNEQFF
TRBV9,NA,CASSPTGRGWRSVLF
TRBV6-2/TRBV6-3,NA,CASSLPMGTEAFF
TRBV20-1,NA,CSANDGTAGSYEQYF
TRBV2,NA,CASRNPKTQETQYF
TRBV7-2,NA,CASSDRGSKNIQYF
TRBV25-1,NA,CATMYTGTGANVLTF
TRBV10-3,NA,CAISDRGGNEKLFF
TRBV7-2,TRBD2,CASSLQGLANYEQYF